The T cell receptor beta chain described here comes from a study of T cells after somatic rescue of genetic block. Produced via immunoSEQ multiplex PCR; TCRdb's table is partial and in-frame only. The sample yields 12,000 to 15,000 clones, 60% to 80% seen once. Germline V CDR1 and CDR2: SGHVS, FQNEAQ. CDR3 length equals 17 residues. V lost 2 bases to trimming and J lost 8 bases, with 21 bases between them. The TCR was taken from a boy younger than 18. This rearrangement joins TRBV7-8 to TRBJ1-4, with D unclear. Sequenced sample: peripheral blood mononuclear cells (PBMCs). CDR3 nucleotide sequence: TGTGCCAGCAGCTTAAGGAACCCTCGGGCCGGGGAGGAAAAACTGTTTTTT. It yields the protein CASSLRNPRAGEEKLFF.